Presented here are 29 T cell receptor beta chains from one specimen sequenced in a study of breast tumors, draining lymph nodes, adjacent tissues. Axillary draining lymph nodes of breast cancer patients supplied the node samples. TCRdb processed the multiplex PCR reads anew with MiXCR; each CDR3 protein has one entry. The sample lists nearly 110,000 distinct CDR3 sequences, roughly 33% occurring once. Input material: axillary lymph node tissue. All receptors come from a female donor with breast cancer. Some clones in this sample may be carry-over from other donors' samples.

This clonotype was observed many times. The chain employs TRBV28 and TRBJ2-1, with TRBD2 identical over 7 bases. V shed 10 bases and J 7 bases; nucleotides not matched to a gene: 10. The CDR3 length is 13 residues. Germline CDR1 and CDR2: MDHEN and SYDVKM. CDR3 loop: CATSGGGLNEQFF. DNA for the CDR3: TGTGCCACCTCGGGGGGAGGGCTGAATGAGCAGTTCTTC.

The table lists this clonotype with many counts. This rearrangement joins TRBV2 to TRBJ2-7; D may match TRBD1 or TRBD2 (5 bases each). V was trimmed by 6 bases and J by 1 base, leaving 10 bases between them. This CDR3 has 13 residues. The V gene's germline CDR1 is SNHLY and CDR2 FYNNEI. CDR3 bases: TGTGCCAGCAGCGTGGGACCATCCTACGAGCAGTACTTC. It translates to CASSVGPSYEQYF.

V usage is TRBV27 and J usage is TRBJ1-1; D gene unclear. CDR3 length: 14 residues. The germline V and J ends were trimmed by 5 bases and 6 bases, with 16 bases remaining between them. Germline V lookup: CDR1 MNHEY, CDR2 SMNVEV (reference sequence). The CDR3 protein is CASSTIPLAPEAFF. In DNA, the CDR3 is TGTGCCAGCAGTACTATTCCTTTGGCACCTGAAGCTTTCTTT.

This clonotype was seen repeatedly, ten times or more. The chain employs TRBV27 and TRBJ2-7; D might be TRBD2 (6 bases). V was trimmed by 4 bases and J by 7 bases, leaving 11 bases between them. The CDR3 covers 12 residues. From germline, CDR1 is MNHEY and CDR2 SMNVEV (reference sequence). The CDR3 DNA reads TGTGCCAGCAGTTCCGTTGGGACTGAGCAGTACTTC. Translating it yields CASSSVGTEQYF.

This clonotype was seen only a few times. Since a much larger clone is just one base distant, this may be a read error. This chain links TRBV12-3 or TRBV12-4 with TRBJ2-1, with D tentatively TRBD2 (5 bases). CDR3 length equals 14 residues. Between the trimmed V and J ends, which lost 3 bases and 9 bases, there was a span of 15 bases. DNA of the CDR3: TGTGCCAGCAGTTTCAACAGCGGTGTGGTTGAGCAGTTCTTC. Protein: CASSFNSGVVEQFF.

Ten or more counts support this clonotype. The chain joins TRBV13 to TRBJ2-7, with 8 positions matching TRBD1. The CDR3 extends over 15 amino acids. The germline gives CDR1 PRHDT, CDR2 FYEKMQ (reference sequence). The J segment lost 3 bases and the V segment lost 0 bases, leaving 4 bases of the junction unmatched. The CDR3 sequence is CASSLGQTGGYEQYF. The CDR3 nucleotides read TGTGCCAGCAGCTTAGGCCAAACAGGGGGCTACGAGCAGTACTTC. Filled out from reference TRBV13 and TRBJ2-7, the complete variable domain reads AAGVIQSPRHLIKEKRETATLKCYPIPRHDTVYWYQQGPGQDPQFLISFYEKMQSDKGSIPDRFSAQQFSDYHSELNMSSLELGDSALYFCASSLGQTGGYEQYFGPGTRLTVT.

This clonotype appeared a few times. The chain carries TRBV2 and TRBJ1-1, with a weak D call TRBD1 (5 bases). Germline V lookup: CDR1 SNHLY, CDR2 FYNNEI. Trimming cost V 7 bases and J 0 bases, with 15 bases left between them. This CDR3 has 15 amino acids. In DNA, the CDR3 is TGTGCCAGCACCCATTACGGGGGGTTGAACACTGAAGCTTTCTTT. The encoded protein is CASTHYGGLNTEAFF.

This clonotype was counted at least ten times. This chain connects TRBV28 to TRBJ2-1; a possible D gene is TRBD1 (5 bases). The germline V and J ends were trimmed by 5 bases and 4 bases, with 12 bases remaining between them. This CDR3 comprises 14 residues. Germline CDR1 MDHEN, CDR2 SYDVKM. In nucleotides, the CDR3 is TGTGCCAGCAGTCCTCCACCAGGGTACAATGAGCAGTTCTTC. Amino acid sequence: CASSPPPGYNEQFF.

In this sample, this clonotype turned up many times. The chain is built from TRBV29-1 and TRBJ2-2; tentatively, D is TRBD1 (6 bases). The CDR3 loop spans 12 amino acids. The germline V gene has CDR1 SQVTM and CDR2 ANQGSEA. Trimming removed 6 bases at V and 7 bases at J, with 12 bases between. CDR3 protein: CSVGQQVGELFF. CDR3 DNA sequence: TGCAGCGTCGGACAGCAGGTCGGGGAGCTGTTTTTT.

This clonotype has a count of ten or more. The chain uses TRBV6-5 and TRBJ1-3; D gene ambiguous. Germline V lookup: CDR1 MNHEY, CDR2 SVGAGI. The CDR3 is 16 residues long. V lost 0 bases and J lost 3, with 12 bases in between. DNA of the CDR3: TGTGCCAGCAGTTACTCGGGTCGCCGGGGTGGAAACACCATATATTTT. Its protein is CASSYSGRRGGNTIYF.

This clonotype was counted ten times or more. V gene TRBV11-2 combines with J gene TRBJ2-1, with 10 bases lining up with TRBD2. The CDR3 consists of 18 residues. Looked up from germline, CDR1 is SGHAT and CDR2 is FQNNGV. V lost 2 bases, J lost 4 bases, and 11 bases stayed unmatched. The CDR3 nucleotides are TGTGCCAGCAGCTTAAGGCTAGCGGGAGCCGGGACTTACAATGAGCAGTTCTTC. Translation gives CASSLRLAGAGTYNEQFF.

The J gene is TRBJ2-7, the V gene TRBV5-6, with 9 bases matching TRBD2. The V gene end was trimmed by 3 bases and the J gene end by 2 bases; junction bases not matched to a gene: 6. Germline loops: CDR1 SGHDT, CDR2 YYEEEE. This CDR3 has 15 residues. CDR3 bases: TGTGCCAGCAGCTCAGGGACTAGCCTAACCTACGAGCAGTACTTC. It codes for CASSSGTSLTYEQYF.

This clonotype was counted ten times or more. A much larger clone lies one base from this, so it may be a read error. The J gene is TRBJ2-3, the V gene TRBV7-8; D possibly corresponds to TRBD1 (7 bases). The CDR3 length is 13 residues. Trimming cost V 5 bases and J 15 bases, with 21 bases left between them. Looked up from germline, CDR1 is SGHVS and CDR2 is FQNEAQ. As DNA, the CDR3 is TGTGCCAGCAGCCTTAGGGGGCGGGACTCCTTATATTTT. Amino acids: CASSLRGRDSLYF.

This clonotype was observed at least ten times. The rearrangement joins TRBV6-1 to TRBJ2-3, with a possible D match to TRBD2 (5 bases). CDR3 size: 15 residues. The V end lost 3 bases, the J end lost 0 bases, and 10 bases lay between the germline ends. The germline CDR1 and CDR2 sequences are MNHNS and SASEGT. CDR3 loop: CASSDRGPSTDTQYF. DNA of the CDR3: TGTGCCAGCAGTGATCGAGGGCCGAGCACAGATACGCAGTATTTT.

This chain uses TRBV12-3 or TRBV12-4 with TRBJ1-4; TRBD1 agrees at 8 bases. The CDR3 spans 19 residues. J lost 10 bases, V lost 10 bases, and 29 bases had no gene match. CDR3 in amino acids: CATSIPRGQGAGLGVKLFF. The DNA of the CDR3 is TGTGCCACCAGCATCCCTCGGGGCCAGGGGGCCGGTCTCGGAGTAAAACTGTTTTTT.

This clonotype appeared many times. This sequence joins TRBV30 and TRBJ1-5, with D possibly matching TRBD1 (5 bases). The V gene's germline CDR1 is GTSNPN and CDR2 SVGIG (reference sequence). Between the trimmed V and J ends, which lost 2 bases and 2 bases, there was a span of 10 bases. The CDR3 is 14 residues long. In DNA form, the CDR3 reads TGTGCCTGGAGTCAAGGGACTGGCAATCAGCCCCAGCATTTT. Translation: CAWSQGTGNQPQHF.

In regard to this clonotype: A clone one base away is much larger, so this may be a read error. The chain carries TRBV20-1 and TRBJ1-2; TRBD1 matches at 10 bases. This CDR3 has 14 amino acids. Looked up from germline, CDR1 is DFQATT and CDR2 is SNEGSKA (reference sequence). The CDR3 reads CNAITGTGVAGYTF. Here the CDR3 DNA reads TGCAATGCCATAACCGGGACAGGGGTGGCGGGCTACACCTTC.

This clonotype was seen repeatedly, ten times or more. A read error may be the cause here, since a much bigger clone is one base away. The chain joins TRBV20-1 to TRBJ2-7, with 8 bases aligning to TRBD1. Trimming cost V 4 bases and J 9 bases; bases outside gene matches: 11. CDR1 and CDR2 (germline): DFQATT, SNEGSKA (reference sequence). The CDR3 has 13 amino acids. CDR3 region: CSAKRTGIDAQYF. In DNA, the CDR3 is TGCAGTGCTAAACGGACAGGGATAGACGCGCAGTACTTC.

At least ten counts were recorded for this clonotype. This rearrangement joins TRBV6-5 to TRBJ2-3; 8 bases align to TRBD2. Germline CDR1 MNHEY, CDR2 SVGAGI. V trimming: 7 bases; J trimming: 1 base; junction bases outside the gene matches: 7. The CDR3 has 15 amino acids. As DNA, the CDR3 is TGTGCCAGCACCCCTTCGCGGGGGGGCACAGATACGCAGTATTTT. Encoded protein: CASTPSRGGTDTQYF.

As concerns this clonotype: A much larger clonotype is one base distant, so this may be a read error. The chain employs TRBV7-9 and TRBJ1-2, with a tentative D call TRBD1 (5 bases). CDR3 length: 15 amino acids. Germline V gene data show CDR1 as SEHNR and CDR2 as FQNEAQ (reference sequence). DNA of the CDR3: TGTGCCAGCAGCTTAGTGGTTGACAGTGATTATGGCTACCCCTTC. This sequence encodes CASSLVVDSDYGYPF.

This clonotype was counted ten times or more. The chain couples TRBV20-1 to TRBJ2-7; D is ambiguous. CDR1 and CDR2 from the germline V gene are DFQATT and SNEGSKA (reference sequence). Trimming shortened V by 3 bases and J by 1 base, and 13 bases separated the two germline ends. This CDR3 region has 14 residues. CDR3 loop: CSASRPAGSYEQYF. DNA of the CDR3: TGCAGTGCTAGCCGGCCTGCTGGTTCCTACGAGCAGTACTTC.

In this sample, this clonotype turned up many times. Mismatch with germline at one junction end may stem from a read error. This chain uses TRBV6-5 with TRBJ2-5, with D maybe TRBD2 (5 bases). The germline CDR1 and CDR2 sequences are MNHEY and SVGAGI. The CDR3 has 14 residues. As DNA, the CDR3 is TGTGCCAGCAGTCACTCTGGGTGGGAGGAGACCCAGTACTTC. Its translation is CASSHSGWEETQYF.

This clonotype was counted ten times or more. The J gene is TRBJ2-5, the V gene TRBV19; 7 nucleotides align to TRBD2. This CDR3 region has 14 residues. J gave up 4 bases and V 10 bases, and 12 bases lay outside the gene matches. Germline V gene sequence: CDR1 LNHDA, CDR2 SQIVND (reference sequence). CDR3 region: CATKTAGVGETQYF. The CDR3 region has the DNA TGTGCCACGAAAACGGCGGGAGTCGGAGAGACCCAGTACTTC.

With regard to this clonotype: This clone may be a read error of a much larger clone one base away. The V call is TRBV16, the J call TRBJ1-5; D gene ambiguous. In germline, CDR1 is KGHSY, CDR2 FQNENV. The length of the CDR3 is 15 residues. The CDR3 spells CTSSLNKGSNQPQHF. The CDR3 coding sequence is TGTACCAGCAGCCTCAATAAGGGCAGCAATCAGCCCCAGCATTTT.

At least ten counts were recorded for this clonotype. The chain carries TRBV9 and TRBJ2-1, with TRBD2 matching 10 bases. The V gene's germline CDR1 is SGDLS and CDR2 YYNGEE. CDR3 size: 14 residues. The trim removed 4 bases at V and 5 bases at J, leaving 3 bases unmatched. CDR3 protein: CASSLGLAHNEQFF. CDR3 nucleotides: TGTGCCAGCAGCTTGGGACTAGCGCACAATGAGCAGTTCTTC.

This clonotype was picked up many times. The chain has TRBV25-1 and TRBJ2-1, with 9 nucleotides matching TRBD1. CDR1 and CDR2 (germline): MGHDK, SYGVNS. Trimming took 4 bases from V and 1 from J; bases not matched to a gene: 5. The CDR3 extends over 16 amino acids. CDR3 nucleotides: TGTGCCAGCAGTGCAGGACAGGGGCGATCCTACAATGAGCAGTTCTTC. Translation: CASSAGQGRSYNEQFF.

About this clonotype: As the CDR3 is not closed by the conserved phenylalanine or tryptophan, this likely results from a read error. The chain couples TRBV12-3 or TRBV12-4 to TRBJ1-1; 8 nucleotides align to TRBD1. The CDR3 loop spans 12 amino acids. J was trimmed by 11 bases and V by 3 bases; bases with no gene match: 5. The CDR3 sequence is CASSFQGAVAFS. As DNA, the CDR3 is TGTGCCAGCAGTTTTCAGGGGGCTGTGGCTTTCTCT.

About this clonotype itself: Germline is not matched at one junction end, which may reflect a read error. The chain couples TRBV7-2 to TRBJ1-6; 7 bases agree with TRBD1. CDR1 is SGHTA and CDR2 is FQGNSA in the germline V gene. This CDR3 contains 16 residues. DNA of the CDR3: TGTGCCTGCAGCTTAGGGAGCAGGGGGTATAATTCACCCCTCCACTTC. Protein sequence: CACSLGSRGYNSPLHF.

Note on this clonotype: The conserved phenylalanine or tryptophan is not found at the CDR3 terminus, so this likely reflects a read error. The chain couples TRBV25-1 to TRBJ2-7, with 9 nucleotides matching TRBD1. This CDR3 has 15 amino acids. Trimming at V came to 3 bases and at J to 5 bases, leaving 8 bases not matched to a gene. CDR1 MGHDK and CDR2 SYGVNS come from the germline V gene. The CDR3 DNA reads as TGTGCCAGCAGTGATCTGGGGACAGGGTTCCACGAGCAGTACCTC. It is translated as CASSDLGTGFHEQYL.